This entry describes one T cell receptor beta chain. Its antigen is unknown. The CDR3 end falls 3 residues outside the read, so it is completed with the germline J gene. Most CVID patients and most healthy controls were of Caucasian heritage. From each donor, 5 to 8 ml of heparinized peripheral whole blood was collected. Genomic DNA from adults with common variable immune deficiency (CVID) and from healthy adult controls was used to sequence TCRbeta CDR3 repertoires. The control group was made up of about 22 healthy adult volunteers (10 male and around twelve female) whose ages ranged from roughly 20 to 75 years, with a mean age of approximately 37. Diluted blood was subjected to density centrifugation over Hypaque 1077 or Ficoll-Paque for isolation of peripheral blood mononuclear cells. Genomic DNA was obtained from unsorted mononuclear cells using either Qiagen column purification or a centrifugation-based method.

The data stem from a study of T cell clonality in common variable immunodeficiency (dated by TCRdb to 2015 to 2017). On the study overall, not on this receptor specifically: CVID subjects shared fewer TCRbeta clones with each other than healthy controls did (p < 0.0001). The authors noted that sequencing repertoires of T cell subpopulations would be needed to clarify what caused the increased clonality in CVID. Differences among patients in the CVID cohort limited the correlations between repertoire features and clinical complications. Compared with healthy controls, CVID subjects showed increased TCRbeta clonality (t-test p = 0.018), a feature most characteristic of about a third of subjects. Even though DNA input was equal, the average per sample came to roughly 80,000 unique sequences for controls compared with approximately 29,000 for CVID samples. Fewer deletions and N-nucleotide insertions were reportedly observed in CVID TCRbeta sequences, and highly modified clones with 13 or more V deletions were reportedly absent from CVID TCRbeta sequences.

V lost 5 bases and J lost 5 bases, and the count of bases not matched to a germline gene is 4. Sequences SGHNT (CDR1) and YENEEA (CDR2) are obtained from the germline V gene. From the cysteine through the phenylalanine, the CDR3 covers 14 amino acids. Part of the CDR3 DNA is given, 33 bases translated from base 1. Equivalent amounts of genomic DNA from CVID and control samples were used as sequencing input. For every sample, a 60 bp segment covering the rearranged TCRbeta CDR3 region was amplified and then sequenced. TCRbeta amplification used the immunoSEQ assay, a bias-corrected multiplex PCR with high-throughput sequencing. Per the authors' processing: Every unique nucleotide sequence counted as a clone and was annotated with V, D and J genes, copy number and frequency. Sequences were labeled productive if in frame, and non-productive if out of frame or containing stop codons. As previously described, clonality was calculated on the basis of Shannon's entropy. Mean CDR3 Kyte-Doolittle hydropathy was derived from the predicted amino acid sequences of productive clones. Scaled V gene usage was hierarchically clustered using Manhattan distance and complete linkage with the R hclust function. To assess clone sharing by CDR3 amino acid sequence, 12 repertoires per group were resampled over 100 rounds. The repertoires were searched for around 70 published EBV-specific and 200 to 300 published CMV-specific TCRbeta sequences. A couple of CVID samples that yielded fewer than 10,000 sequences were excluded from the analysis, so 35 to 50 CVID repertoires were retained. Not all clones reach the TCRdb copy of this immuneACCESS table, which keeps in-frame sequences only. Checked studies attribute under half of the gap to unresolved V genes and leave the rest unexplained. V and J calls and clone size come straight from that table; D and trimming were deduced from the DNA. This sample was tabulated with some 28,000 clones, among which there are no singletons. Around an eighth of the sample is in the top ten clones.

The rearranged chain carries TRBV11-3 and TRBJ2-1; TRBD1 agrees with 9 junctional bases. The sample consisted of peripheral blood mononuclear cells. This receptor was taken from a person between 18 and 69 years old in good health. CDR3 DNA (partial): TGTGCCAGCAGCCCGGGACAGGGTAACAATGAG. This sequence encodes CASSPGQGNNE. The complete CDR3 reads CASSPGQGNNEQFF.